The rows below give T cell receptor beta chains drawn from one sample of a study of regulatory T cells in long-lasting Graves disease. Via MiXCR, TCRdb re-called the multiplex PCR reads, giving one row per CDR3 protein. In the table there are about 470,000 distinct CDR3 sequences, 20% to 25% of which are singletons. The material sequenced was peripheral blood mononuclear cells (PBMCs), taken when the disease was refractory, from a patient treated with antithyroid drugs. The receptors come from a female donor with Graves disease. CDR3s include the opening cysteine and the closing phenylalanine or tryptophan. The D gene is left open where the match is weak. Size is omitted from some rows. Given values are once, few, many or a class for expanded clones.

d_call | j_call | v_call | clone_size | cdr3_nt | cdr3_aa
NA | TRBJ1-4 | TRBV30 | NA | TGTGCCTGGAGCCGAAAATTGGGCGGGCGCCGAAATGAAAAACTGTTTTTT | CAWSRKLGGRRNEKLFF
NA | TRBJ2-5 | TRBV7-6 | NA | TGTGCCAGCAGCTTAATAGGGACCCGCGAGACCCAGTACTTC | CASSLIGTRETQYF
NA | TRBJ1-4 | TRBV2 | many | TGTGCCAGCAGTGAGTTACCCGGGTGGGGTGAAAAACTGTTTTTT | CASSELPGWGEKLFF
NA | TRBJ2-7 | TRBV6-5 | NA | TGTGCCAGCAGTTACTCCCAGGGGATGGGCTACGAGCAGTACTTC | CASSYSQGMGYEQYF
NA | TRBJ2-7 | TRBV29-1 | NA | TGCAGCGTGGGGGGGGACAGTACTTCGGACGAGCAGTACTTC | CSVGGDSTSDEQYF
TRBD1 | TRBJ1-3 | TRBV7-3 | NA | TGTGCCAGCAGCGCTACAGGGGGCGGTGGAAACACCATATATTTT | CASSATGGGGNTIYF
TRBD1 | TRBJ2-7 | TRBV6-1 | NA | TGTGCCATCAGGGGACAGGGGCTGGACTACGAGCAGTACTTC | CAIRGQGLDYEQYF
NA | TRBJ1-1 | TRBV7-8 | NA | TGTGCCAGCAGTCCCGACGGGGTGAACACTGAAGCTTTCTTT | CASSPDGVNTEAFF
TRBD1 | TRBJ1-6 | TRBV30 | NA | TGTGCCTTGCTCCCCGGGACAGGGGATTCACCCCTCCACTTT | CALLPGTGDSPLHF
NA | TRBJ1-2 | TRBV28 | NA | TGTGCCAGCAGTTTATTGCCTAACTATGGCTACACCTTC | CASSLLPNYGYTF
NA | TRBJ1-1 | TRBV4-1 | NA | TGCGCCAGCAGCCATTATGAGGGAGCTCGCTACACTGAAGCTTTCTTT | CASSHYEGARYTEAFF
TRBD1 | TRBJ1-1 | TRBV7-2 | many | TGTGCCAGCAGCTCCCCGGACAGGGGAGGCACTGAAGCTTTCTTT | CASSSPDRGGTEAFF
NA | TRBJ2-2 | TRBV4-1 | NA | TGCGCCAGCAGCCAAGTTGTCGGGCTTGGCGCCGGGGAGCTGTTTTTT | CASSQVVGLGAGELFF
TRBD1 | TRBJ1-6 | TRBV6-1 | few | TGTGCCAGCAGTGAAGCAGGACAGGGGGCCAATTCACCCCTCCACTTT | CASSEAGQGANSPLHF
NA | TRBJ1-1 | TRBV29-1 | few | TGCAGCGTTGCGCAGCTATTGATGAACACTGAAGCTTTCTTT | CSVAQLLMNTEAFF
NA | TRBJ1-2 | TRBV28 | many | TGTGCCAGCAGTTTCACAATAGGGGGTAGCGCAGATGGCTACACCTTC | CASSFTIGGSADGYTF
NA | TRBJ2-1 | TRBV11-2 | NA | TGTGCCAGCAGGGCCCTCGAGGGACCCAAATACAATGAGCAGTTCTTC | CASRALEGPKYNEQFF